This paragraph covers one T cell receptor beta chain sequence. What it binds is unknown. The CDR3 is made up of 17 amino acids. Looked up from germline, CDR1 is SGHNT and CDR2 is YENEEA. V was pared by 4 bases and J by 0 bases, with 19 bases between. This record comes from a study of lymphopenia after photon versus proton radiotherapy. Study-level results: After the lymphocyte nadir, photon-treated repertoires showed oligoclonal expansion, especially of CD8+ Temra cells.

Assay used: immunoSEQ multiplex PCR; TCRdb lists only in-frame clones, some missing. This table has tens of thousands of clones, 65% to 85% appearing once. The receptor was isolated from a man in his sixties with pancreatic cancer. This sample comprised peripheral blood, obtained from a patient treated with proton-based radiotherapy. The chain joins TRBV11-3 to TRBJ2-7; D might be TRBD1 or TRBD2, each matching 5 bases. CDR3 residues: CASSSGARQLHSYEQYF. The CDR3 DNA sequence: TGTGCCAGCAGCTCCGGGGCCCGACAGCTACACTCCTACGAGCAGTACTTC. The complete variable domain, with remaining parts taken from reference TRBV11-3 and TRBJ2-7, reads EAGVVQSPRYKIIEKKQPVAFWCNPISGHNTLYWYLQNLGQGPELLIRYENEEAVDDSQLPKDRFSAERLKGVDSTLKIQPAELGDSAVYLCASSSGARQLHSYEQYFGPGTRLTVT.